The clone carrying this T cell receptor beta chain has ten or more counts. This sample was included in a study of early T cells in non-severe SARS-CoV-2 infection. The TCR library protocol attached unique molecular identifiers to the individual cDNA molecules. TCRdb processed the 5' RACE reads anew with MiXCR; each CDR3 protein has one entry. Among roughly 64,000 distinct CDR3 sequences listed, less than 9.5% were seen once. CDR3 length: 18 amino acids. V trimming: 6 bases; J trimming: 5 bases; junction bases outside the gene matches: 12. The germline V gene encodes CDR1 ENHRY and CDR2 SYGVKD. The sample consisted of whole blood, taken at baseline. The gene calls are TRBV10-3 and TRBJ2-1; 14 bases line up with TRBD2. This receptor was identified in an adult who was a healthcare worker with PCR-confirmed SARS-CoV-2 infection or an uninfected control (not recorded which). The CDR3 DNA sequence: TGTGCCATCAGGGGACTAGCGGGAGTCGGATTCCGCGACAATGAGCAGTTCTTC. This codes for CAIRGLAGVGFRDNEQFF.